This T cell receptor (beta chain) was captured by sequencing in a study of T-cell memory formation after mild COVID-19. At the level of the study: TCR clusters were largely donor specific. The study, taken as a whole, reports: Pre-infection memory carried some responding clones, suggesting that cross-reactive memory joined.

TCRdb reprocessed the 5' RACE reads with MiXCR, giving one entry per CDR3 protein. This sample has more than 80,000 distinct CDR3 sequences; 15% to 20% occur once, and the top ten carry less than 35%. Remarks on this clonotype: Its specificity is unknown.

Sequencing was performed on PBMCs or a T cell subset sorted from them (not recorded which). The sequence derives from an adult woman who had mild COVID-19 (a few samples of this study predate the infection). Cell type and time point are not known.

The CDR3, as DNA: TGCAGTGCTAGATCCGTCGACTATGGCTACACCTTC. Translating it yields CSARSVDYGYTF. The chain is built from TRBV20-1 and TRBJ1-2; D unresolved. This CDR3 contains 12 residues. The germline gives CDR1 DFQATT, CDR2 SNEGSKA (reference sequence). V lost 2 bases to trimming and J lost 3 bases, with 7 bases between them.